This T cell receptor beta chain was obtained from a study of shared clonotypes between healthy human individuals. Germline V gene sequence: CDR1 MGHRA, CDR2 YSYEKL. CDR3 size: 13 residues. V lost 0 bases, J lost 5 bases, and 7 bases lay in between. Source study methods: Without quality scores, immunoSEQ junctional reads could not be filtered like full-length reads. TCRdb's table, derived via immunoSEQ multiplex PCR, lists solely in-frame clones and lacks some. V and J calls and clone size come straight from that table; D and trimming were deduced from the DNA. The top ten clones hold roughly 1.2% of a sample with nearly 2 million clones, approximately 94% of them seen once. Concerning this clone itself: Its antigen is not identified. Other DNA sequences of this sample code for an identical CDR3.

The naive CD8 fraction comprised CD45RO-negative cells positively selected for CCR7 and excluded terminally differentiated effector memory CD45RA+ cells. General study points: Compared with clonotypes that all four donors shared, non-shared clonotypes had lower generation probabilities. Estimated richness values were generally larger in naive subsets than in memory subsets.

The rearrangement links TRBV4-1 to TRBJ1-2; no reliable D call. Sequenced sample: naive CD8+ T cells sorted from blood. The TCR was taken from a man between 18 and 29 years old in good health. This chain's CDR3 is CASSQETGYGYTF. The CDR3, as DNA: TGCGCCAGCAGCCAAGAGACGGGGTATGGCTACACCTTC.